The rows below give T cell receptor beta chains drawn from one sample of a study of T-cell reconstitution after alpha-beta-depleted transplantation in children. TCRdb reprocessed the PCR reads with MiXCR, giving one entry per CDR3 protein. Of about 540,000 distinct CDR3 sequences listed, about 17% were seen once; the top ten hold approximately 3%. The sequences come from PBMCs from the stem cell graft donor, collected from the stem cell graft. The receptors originated from a human donor who donated a stem cell graft to a child with acute lymphoblastic leukemia. Both conserved end residues are part of each CDR3. The order of the fields is clone size, D gene, V gene, J gene, CDR3 protein, CDR3 DNA. The D gene is left open where the match is weak. Clone sizes are given selectively: once, few, many, or a class where the clone is expanded.

-	TRBD2	TRBV12-3/TRBV12-4	TRBJ2-3	CASGRSGKDFSTDTQYF	TGTGCCAGTGGGAGGAGCGGGAAGGACTTTAGCACAGATACGCAGTATTTT
-	TRBD1	TRBV29-1	TRBJ2-7	CSVGQGRYEQYF	TGCAGCGTTGGACAGGGGAGGTACGAGCAGTACTTC
-	TRBD2	TRBV5-1	TRBJ2-7	CASKAASGFYEQYF	TGCGCCAGCAAGGCGGCTAGCGGATTCTACGAGCAGTACTTC
few	-	TRBV19	TRBJ2-5	CASSHWGRETQYF	TGTGCCAGTAGTCATTGGGGACGAGAGACCCAGTACTTC
-	-	TRBV10-3	TRBJ2-7	CAIRAKNRSHPYEQYF	TGTGCCATCAGGGCGAAGAACAGGAGTCATCCCTACGAGCAGTACTTC
few	-	TRBV19	TRBJ1-5	CASSMNRREQPQHF	TGTGCCAGTAGTATGAACAGGCGCGAGCAACCCCAGCATTTT
few	TRBD2	TRBV12-3/TRBV12-4	TRBJ2-3	CASSFCGRATDTQYF	TGTGCCAGCAGTTTCTGCGGGAGGGCCACAGATACGCAGTATTTT
-	-	TRBV12-3/TRBV12-4	TRBJ1-2	CASSYYGGGYGYTF	TGTGCCAGCAGCTACTACGGGGGAGGCTATGGCTACACCTTC
many	-	TRBV27	TRBJ1-1	CASSLSRNTEAFF	TGCGCCAGCAGCTTGTCCAGGAACACTGAAGCTTTCTTT
once	TRBD1	TRBV5-1	TRBJ2-3	CASSFTGVITDTQYF	TGCGCCAGCAGCTTCACAGGGGTGATAACAGATACGCAGTATTTT
few	-	TRBV7-9	TRBJ2-1	CASSYPWDEQFF	TGTGCCAGCAGCTACCCCTGGGATGAGCAGTTCTTC
once	TRBD2	TRBV12-3/TRBV12-4	TRBJ2-5	CASSLAIRAGEETQYF	TGTGCCAGCAGTTTAGCGATACGAGCGGGAGAAGAGACCCAGTACTTC
few	TRBD2	TRBV10-1	TRBJ2-7	CASSDSWTSGGYEQYF	TGCGCCAGCAGTGATTCCTGGACTAGCGGGGGCTACGAGCAGTACTTC
few	-	TRBV7-9	TRBJ1-2	CASSSGLSHGYTF	TGTGCCAGCAGCTCCGGCCTAAGCCATGGCTACACCTTC
-	TRBD2	TRBV9	TRBJ2-3	CASSVALGLAGADTQYF	TGTGCCAGCAGCGTAGCATTGGGACTAGCGGGAGCAGATACGCAGTATTTT
many	-	TRBV15	TRBJ2-3	CATSRDKRESTDTQYF	TGTGCCACCAGCAGAGATAAACGGGAGAGCACAGATACGCAGTATTTT
-	-	TRBV6-5	TRBJ2-3	CASSYYQLGTDTQYF	TGTGCCAGCAGTTACTACCAGCTGGGCACAGATACGCAGTATTTT
-	TRBD1	TRBV11-3	TRBJ1-1	CASSPGQGAYEAFF	TGTGCCAGCAGCCCGGGACAGGGGGCCTATGAAGCTTTCTTT
-	TRBD2	TRBV30	TRBJ2-7	CAWRTSGRYEQYF	TGTGCCTGGAGAACTAGCGGGAGATACGAGCAGTACTTC
few	-	TRBV15	TRBJ2-5	CATSRAGVQETQYF	TGTGCCACCAGCAGGGCAGGGGTTCAAGAGACCCAGTACTTC